The 8 T cell receptor beta chains given below trace back to one sample, sequenced in a study of blood T cell repertoires in COVID-19. The assay was immunoSEQ multiplex PCR, and TCRdb's table has in-frame clones only and misses some. The sample consists of 65,000 to 80,000 clones, under 95% of them appearing once. Sequencing was carried out using peripheral blood. These receptors came from a human donor in a cohort sampled during active COVID-19.

The V call is TRBV7-9, the J call TRBJ1-2; the D is unclear. Germline V gives CDR1 SEHNR, CDR2 FQNEAQ (reference sequence). CDR3 length: 13 residues. V dropped 5 bases and J dropped 7 bases, with 14 bases sitting between them. The CDR3 spells CASSPRGESGYTF. The CDR3 DNA sequence: TGTGCCAGCAGCCCCCGTGGGGAGAGTGGCTACACCTTC.

The chain couples TRBV12-3 or TRBV12-4 to TRBJ1-5; D is undetermined. CDR3 length: 13 amino acids. The V end was cut by 7 bases, the J end by 7 bases, with 14 bases between. In DNA, the CDR3 is TGTGCCAGCACCACCAGCGCGGGGCAGCCCCAGCATTTT. Translating it yields CASTTSAGQPQHF.

The chain joins TRBV5-1 to TRBJ2-1; possibly TRBD2 for D (5 bases). This CDR3 is 15 amino acids long. V shed 0 bases and J shed 8 bases, with 15 bases lying between them. The germline CDR1 and CDR2 sequences are SGHRS and YFSETQ. The CDR3 nucleotides read TGCGCCAGCAGCTTGGGAGCTGGACTGAGGGATGAGCAGTTCTTC. Translation gives CASSLGAGLRDEQFF.

The chain couples TRBV7-9 to TRBJ1-1, with a possible D match to TRBD1 (6 bases). CDR1 SEHNR and CDR2 FQNEAQ come from the germline V gene (reference sequence). V was trimmed by 1 base and J by 1 base, leaving 10 bases between them. The CDR3 has 15 amino acids. CDR3 DNA sequence: TGTGCCAGCAGCTTAGGTGGGGGGGCGAACACTGAAGCTTTCTTT. Its translation: CASSLGGGANTEAFF.

In nucleotides, the CDR3 is TGTGCCAGCAGCCAAGATACGGCAGGGGGTTCAGATACGCAGTATTTT. Translated, it gives CASSQDTAGGSDTQYF. The rearrangement uses TRBV4-2 and TRBJ2-3; TRBD1 matches 7 bases. Looked up from germline, CDR1 is LGHNA and CDR2 is YNFKEQ. V shed 0 bases and J 4 bases; nucleotides not matched to a gene: 7. CDR3 length: 16 residues.

The chain recombines TRBV6-4 with TRBJ1-1; the D gene is possibly TRBD1 (5 bases). The CDR3 spans 11 residues. The germline V gene has CDR1 MRHNA and CDR2 SNTAGT. Trimming pared 8 bases from V and 5 bases from J, leaving 9 bases between. CDR3: CASLGATEAFF. The CDR3 region has the DNA TGTGCCAGCCTTGGGGCAACTGAAGCTTTCTTT.

This chain links TRBV25-1 with TRBJ1-4; possible D gene TRBD1, 6 bases. Germline lookup yields CDR1 MGHDK and CDR2 SYGVNS. The CDR3 is 14 amino acids. Trimming took off 6 bases at V and 5 bases at J, with 13 bases between the two ends. CDR3 coding DNA: TGTGCCAGCAGGGAGACAGGTCTAAATGAAAAACTGTTTTTT. It codes for CASRETGLNEKLFF.

The chain recombines TRBV5-1 with TRBJ2-7, with D tentatively TRBD1 (6 bases). In germline, CDR1 is SGHRS, CDR2 YFSETQ. V lost 0 bases and J lost 3, with 10 bases in between. The length of the CDR3 is 14 residues. The CDR3 protein is CASSLAQGIYEQYF. DNA of the CDR3: TGCGCCAGCAGCTTGGCCCAGGGGATCTACGAGCAGTACTTC.